These 25 T cell receptor beta chains came from one sample sequenced in a study of blood T cell repertoires in COVID-19. Some clones are missing from TCRdb's copy, which holds only in-frame ones; the method was immunoSEQ multiplex PCR. Of more than 35,000 clones listed, more than 80% were seen once; the top ten hold around 15%. Sequenced sample: peripheral blood. The source of these receptors is a woman in her 70s with acute or convalescent COVID-19.

V is TRBV10-3 and J is TRBJ1-5; 8 nucleotides agree with TRBD1. J was trimmed by 7 bases and V by 2 bases; bases with no gene match: 7. The V gene's germline CDR1 is ENHRY and CDR2 SYGVKD. There are 15 residues in the CDR3. CDR3 bases: TGTGCCATCAGTGAGGGGGACAGGCGGGAACAGCCCCAGCATTTT. Translation gives CAISEGDRREQPQHF.

In its sample, this clone ranks as medium-sized (0.01 to 0.1%). V and J are TRBV14 and TRBJ1-2; 9 bases match TRBD1. The CDR3 covers 15 residues. Per the germline V gene, CDR1 is SGHDN and CDR2 is FVKESK. V shed 4 bases and J 8 bases; nucleotides not matched to a gene: 11. The CDR3 spells CASSPRGTGSRGYTF. The CDR3 nucleotides are TGTGCCAGCAGCCCTCGTGGGACAGGGTCTCGAGGCTACACCTTC.

The CDR3 DNA reads as TGTGCCAGCAGCCGTACCGGGACAGGGGGGGGCTACGAGCAGTACTTC. It codes for CASSRTGTGGGYEQYF. V usage is TRBV11-2 and J usage is TRBJ2-7; 11 bases fit TRBD1. This CDR3 has 16 residues. The V gene's germline CDR1 is SGHAT and CDR2 FQNNGV. J was trimmed by 3 bases and V by 5 bases; bases with no gene match: 9.

The chain has TRBV28 and TRBJ2-3; 9 bases line up with TRBD1. Germline V gives CDR1 MDHEN, CDR2 SYDVKM. This CDR3 is built from 16 residues. J was trimmed by 4 bases and V by 4 bases; bases with no gene match: 9. The CDR3 sequence is CASSSYRDRESDTQYF. The CDR3 nucleotides are TGTGCCAGCAGTTCCTATCGGGACAGGGAATCAGATACGCAGTATTTT.

The chain links TRBV6-5 to TRBJ1-5, with D unresolved. The ends were cut back, 10 bases at V and 6 bases at J, with 16 bases in the middle. CDR3 length: 13 residues. Germline assignment: CDR1 MNHEY and CDR2 SVGAGI. The CDR3 bases are TGTGCCATCACCAACGACTTCAGTCAGCCCCAGCATTTT. Protein product: CAITNDFSQPQHF.

The chain employs TRBV21-1 and TRBJ2-7; TRBD2 is the table's D call and was not checked against the DNA. TRBV21-1 is a pseudogene locus. CDR3 length equals 18 residues. CDR3 in amino acids: CASSRASKGLAGAYEQYF. The CDR3 region has the DNA TGTGCCAGCAGCCGGGCCTCCAAGGGACTAGCGGGAGCCTACGAGCAGTACTTC.

The genes are TRBV18 and TRBJ2-4; TRBD1 aligns across 7 bases. Germline V gene lookup returns CDR1 KGHSH and CDR2 LQKENI. The V and J ends lost 4 bases and 2 bases, in that order; junction bases with no gene match: 14. The CDR3 sequence is 18 residues long. CDR3: CASSQGATGSASKNIQYF. The CDR3 coding sequence is TGTGCCAGCTCACAGGGGGCGACAGGGTCGGCATCCAAAAACATTCAGTACTTC. Full variable domain (rest looked up from reference TRBV18 and TRBJ2-4): NAGVMQNPRHLVRRRGQEARLRCSPMKGHSHVYWYRQLPEEGLKFMVYLQKENIIDESGMPKERFSAEFPKEGPSILRIQQVVRGDSAAYFCASSQGATGSASKNIQYFGAGTRLSVL.

The chain links TRBV24-1 to TRBJ2-5; 12 nucleotides line up with TRBD2. CDR1 is KGHDR and CDR2 is SFDVKD in the germline V gene. This CDR3 has 17 amino acids. Trimming took 2 bases from V and 5 from J; bases not matched to a gene: 8. The CDR3, as DNA: TGTGCCACCAGTGATTCGGCTAGCGGGAGGGAGGGGGAGACCCAGTACTTC. This codes for CATSDSASGREGETQYF.

This chain links TRBV7-2 with TRBJ1-6, with D perhaps matching TRBD1 (5 bases). The V gene lost 3 bases and the J gene lost 7 bases, with 7 bases spanning the gap. The CDR3 has 13 residues. Germline values: CDR1 SGHTA, CDR2 FQGNSA. The CDR3 DNA reads TGTGCCAGCAGCTTGAACAGGAATTCACCCCTCCACTTT. Protein sequence: CASSLNRNSPLHF.

V and J are TRBV7-6 and TRBJ1-6, with D perhaps matching TRBD1 (6 bases). Germline assignment: CDR1 SGHVS and CDR2 FNYEAQ. V shed 6 bases and J shed 5 bases, with 11 bases lying between them. The CDR3 is made up of 14 amino acids. This chain's CDR3 is CASSQQGHNSPLHF. The CDR3 bases are TGTGCCAGCAGTCAACAGGGCCATAATTCACCCCTCCACTTT.

The V and J genes are TRBV18 and TRBJ2-7; 7 bases align to TRBD1. The CDR3 consists of 13 residues. CDR1 is KGHSH, CDR2 LQKENI, per germline. J gave up 3 bases and V 5 bases, and 4 bases lay outside the gene matches. CDR3: CASSVGTDYEQYF. Here the CDR3 DNA reads TGTGCCAGCTCAGTGGGGACAGACTACGAGCAGTACTTC.

The gene calls are TRBV5-8 and TRBJ2-6; TRBD2 is a possible D gene (7 bases). CDR3 length: 17 residues. Germline V gives CDR1 SGHTS, CDR2 YDEGEE. Trimming took 1 base from V and 1 from J, leaving 12 bases between them. CDR3 nucleotides: TGTGCCAGCAGCTTGAGGGGGAGGGTATCTGGGGCCAACGTCCTGACTTTC. It specifies CASSLRGRVSGANVLTF.

The chain combines TRBV9 with TRBJ2-7; 8 bases agree with TRBD1. The V gene end was trimmed by 5 bases and the J gene end by 4 bases; junction bases not matched to a gene: 8. Germline CDR1 is SGDLS and CDR2 is YYNGEE. This CDR3 spans 14 amino acids. CDR3 sequence reads: CASSIAGGFYEQYF. The CDR3, as DNA: TGTGCCAGCAGTATTGCAGGGGGCTTTTACGAGCAGTACTTC.

For the CDR3, the DNA is TGTGCCAGCAGTTACTCGGCAGGGACAGCTGAAGCTTTCTTT. This sequence encodes CASSYSAGTAEAFF. This chain uses TRBV6-6 with TRBJ1-1; 7 positions match TRBD1. J was trimmed by 6 bases and V by 0 bases; bases with no gene match: 4. Germline V lookup: CDR1 MNHNY, CDR2 SVGAGI (reference sequence). The CDR3 is made up of 14 amino acids.

The J gene is TRBJ2-3, the V gene TRBV7-6; 9 positions agree with TRBD2. This CDR3 spans 15 amino acids. The V gene end was trimmed by 3 bases and the J gene end by 4 bases; junction bases not matched to a gene: 5. Looked up from germline, CDR1 is SGHVS and CDR2 is FNYEAQ. The CDR3 region is CASSFGGLAADTQYF. DNA of the CDR3: TGTGCCAGCAGCTTCGGGGGACTAGCCGCAGATACGCAGTATTTT.

This chain uses TRBV27 with TRBJ2-7; 8 bases line up with TRBD1. The CDR3 runs to 16 residues. The V gene's germline CDR1 is MNHEY and CDR2 SMNVEV (reference sequence). Losses at the gene ends were 2 bases for V and 5 bases for J; bases not matched to a gene: 11. The CDR3 is CASSLNWGQGAHEQYF. In DNA form, the CDR3 reads TGTGCCAGCAGTTTAAATTGGGGGCAGGGGGCGCACGAGCAGTACTTC.

The rearrangement links TRBV19 to TRBJ1-5; 7 bases are a match to TRBD1. Germline-derived CDR1 and CDR2 are LNHDA and SQIVND (reference sequence). CDR3 length equals 18 residues. V gave up 5 bases and J gave up 0 bases; unmatched junction bases: 13. The CDR3 DNA follows: TGTGCCAGTAGTCGGCGGCAGGGGGACGGGTATAGCAATCAGCCCCAGCATTTT. It encodes CASSRRQGDGYSNQPQHF.

V is TRBV19 and J is TRBJ2-7; the match to TRBD1 covers 8 bases. Germline V gene data show CDR1 as LNHDA and CDR2 as SQIVND (reference sequence). This CDR3 has 15 residues. The V and J ends lost 5 bases and 0 bases, in that order; junction bases with no gene match: 6. CDR3: CASSPGQVTSYEQYF. The CDR3 DNA sequence: TGTGCCAGTAGTCCGGGACAGGTCACCTCCTACGAGCAGTACTTC.

This clone has a handful of counts. V is TRBV5-6 and J is TRBJ2-1; perhaps TRBD2 as D (6 bases). This CDR3 has 15 amino acids. CDR1 and CDR2 from the germline V gene are SGHDT and YYEEEE. Trimming took off 5 bases at V and 8 bases at J, with 20 bases between the two ends. CDR3 residues: CASRSGTHELDEQFF. DNA for the CDR3: TGTGCCAGCAGATCCGGGACTCATGAGTTAGATGAGCAGTTCTTC.

The rearrangement links TRBV9 to TRBJ1-2, with 7 bases matching TRBD1. The CDR3 runs to 14 residues. V gave up 6 bases and J gave up 1 base; unmatched junction bases: 6. Germline CDR1 SGDLS, CDR2 YYNGEE. The CDR3 DNA follows: TGTGCCAGCACCCTCTGGGACAGTAACTATGGCTACACCTTC. This translates into CASTLWDSNYGYTF.

The genes are TRBV28 and TRBJ2-5; tentative D call: TRBD2 (6 bases). V dropped 6 bases and J dropped 5 bases, with 19 bases sitting between them. Per germline, CDR1 MDHEN and CDR2 SYDVKM. CDR3 length equals 15 residues. The CDR3, as DNA: TGTGCCAGCAGCCTCGCCGGGGGTTTGAGGGAGACCCAGTACTTC. It translates to CASSLAGGLRETQYF.

V is TRBV4-1 and J is TRBJ2-7; 9 bases align to TRBD2. CDR1 MGHRA and CDR2 YSYEKL come from the germline V gene. Trimming cost V 0 bases and J 2 bases; bases outside gene matches: 5. The CDR3 contains 16 residues. As DNA, the CDR3 is TGCGCCAGCAGCCAAGAGGCTAGCGGGGCGACCTACGAGCAGTACTTC. This codes for CASSQEASGATYEQYF.

This chain joins TRBV29-1 and TRBJ2-7; possible D gene TRBD2, 5 bases. Germline V gives CDR1 SQVTM, CDR2 ANQGSEA. The CDR3 length is 13 residues. The V end was cut by 7 bases, the J end by 2 bases, with 15 bases between. Here the CDR3 reads CSAHVLGTYEQYF. CDR3 sequence (DNA): TGCAGCGCCCACGTCCTCGGGACCTACGAGCAGTACTTC.

V gene TRBV6-1 combines with J gene TRBJ1-2; 8 bases are a match to TRBD1. Germline assignment: CDR1 MNHNS and CDR2 SASEGT. The trim removed 5 bases at V and 4 bases at J, leaving 6 bases unmatched. The CDR3 covers 14 residues. CDR3 in DNA: TGTGCCAGCAGTATGACAGGGGCCGGCTATGGCTACACCTTC. Its protein product is CASSMTGAGYGYTF.

V is TRBV18 and J is TRBJ2-1; TRBD2 is a possible D gene (6 bases). The CDR3 runs 16 residues. From germline, CDR1 is KGHSH and CDR2 LQKENI. Trimming removed 2 bases from V and 1 base from J, with 12 bases in between. The CDR3 bases are TGTGCCAGCTCACCAAAGTCTAGCGTTTCCTACAATGAGCAGTTCTTC. The encoded protein is CASSPKSSVSYNEQFF. The variable domain in full, completed from reference TRBV18 and TRBJ2-1, reads NAGVMQNPRHLVRRRGQEARLRCSPMKGHSHVYWYRQLPEEGLKFMVYLQKENIIDESGMPKERFSAEFPKEGPSILRIQQVVRGDSAAYFCASSPKSSVSYNEQFFGPGTRLTVL.